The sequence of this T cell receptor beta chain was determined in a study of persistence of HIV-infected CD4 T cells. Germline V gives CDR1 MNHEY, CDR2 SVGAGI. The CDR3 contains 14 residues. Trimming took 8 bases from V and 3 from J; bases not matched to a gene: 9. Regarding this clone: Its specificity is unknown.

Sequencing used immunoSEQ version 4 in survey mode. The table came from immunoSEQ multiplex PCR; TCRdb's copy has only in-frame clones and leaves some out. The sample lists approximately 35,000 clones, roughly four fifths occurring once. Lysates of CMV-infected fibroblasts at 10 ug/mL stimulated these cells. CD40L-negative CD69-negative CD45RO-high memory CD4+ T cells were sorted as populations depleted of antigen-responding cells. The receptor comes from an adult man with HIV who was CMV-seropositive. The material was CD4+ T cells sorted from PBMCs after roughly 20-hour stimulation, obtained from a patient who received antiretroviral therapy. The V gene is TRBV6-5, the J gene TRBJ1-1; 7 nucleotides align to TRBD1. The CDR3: CASGLRGGHTEAFF. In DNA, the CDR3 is TGTGCCAGCGGGCTTCGAGGGGGCCACACTGAAGCTTTCTTT.